These 22 T cell receptor beta chains were sequenced from one sample in a study of identical twins. TCRdb itself ran the 5' RACE reads through MiXCR, one entry per CDR3 protein. The sample carries approximately 700,000 distinct CDR3 sequences, approximately 18% recorded once. The same data also went into a second study, on T cells expressing NK-cell markers.

The sequencing input was PBMCs. The receptors originated from a woman younger than 35 in good health.

This clonotype was counted a few times. The rearrangement uses TRBV10-3 and TRBJ2-2; possible D gene TRBD1, 6 bases. V lost 7 bases and J 0 bases, leaving 12 bases between the germline ends. The CDR3 covers 15 residues. Looked up from germline, CDR1 is ENHRY and CDR2 is SYGVKD. CDR3 protein: CAITKDSPNTGELFF. As DNA, the CDR3 is TGTGCCATCACTAAGGACAGCCCGAACACCGGGGAGCTGTTTTTT.

This clonotype was observed a handful of times. The chain has TRBV27 and TRBJ1-2; D ambiguous. The length of the CDR3 is 13 residues. Germline CDR1 reads MNHEY; CDR2 reads SMNVEV (reference sequence). V lost 4 bases and J lost 8, with 14 bases in between. The CDR3 loop reads CASSSLGIGGYTF. CDR3 nucleotides: TGTGCCAGCAGTTCGCTCGGTATCGGCGGCTACACCTTC.

This sequence joins TRBV29-1 and TRBJ2-3; 9 positions match TRBD2. The CDR3 runs to 15 residues. V was clipped by 2 bases and J by 0 bases; unmatched bases: 3. Germline V CDR1 and CDR2: SQVTM, ANQGSEA. The CDR3 bases are TGCAGCGTTGAAATTCTAGCGGGGAGCACAGATACGCAGTATTTT. Protein product: CSVEILAGSTDTQYF.

The V call is TRBV20-1, the J call TRBJ2-7; 9 bases map to TRBD2. Germline CDR1 and CDR2: DFQATT and SNEGSKA (reference sequence). Germline trimming cut 5 bases from V and 6 bases from J; bases unmatched to any gene: 8. This CDR3 has 13 residues. CDR3 sequence: CSASGTSTTEQYF. The DNA for the CDR3 is TGCAGTGCTTCCGGGACTAGCACCACCGAGCAGTACTTC.

This clonotype has only a few counts. The chain carries TRBV6-1 and TRBJ2-1; D may be TRBD2 (6 bases). V was pared by 7 bases and J by 0 bases, with 13 bases between. The germline V gene encodes CDR1 MNHNS and CDR2 SASEGT. The CDR3 runs 15 residues. The CDR3 DNA follows: TGTGCCAGCAAGGCACACGGGAGCTCCTACAATGAGCAGTTCTTC. This encodes CASKAHGSSYNEQFF.

The chain combines TRBV6-1 with TRBJ2-5; D not certain. V lost 2 bases to trimming and J lost 5 bases, with 9 bases between them. The CDR3 length is 13 residues. Germline V lookup: CDR1 MNHNS, CDR2 SASEGT. The CDR3 DNA is TGTGCCAGCAGTGAATCGGGCGATGAGACCCAGTACTTC. It translates to CASSESGDETQYF.

This clonotype has a handful of counts. The junction departs from the called germline gene at one end, perhaps through a read error. The chain employs TRBV5-1 and TRBJ1-2, with TRBD1 as a possible D gene (6 bases). The CDR3 runs to 14 residues. Germline assignment: CDR1 SGHRS and CDR2 YFSETQ. DNA for the CDR3: TGCGCCAGCAGCTCCGGACAGAACCCGACAGGCCCTTTCTTC. This encodes CASSSGQNPTGPFF.

The chain carries TRBV2 and TRBJ1-2; D call uncertain. The V and J ends lost 6 bases and 8 bases respectively, with 10 bases between them. The CDR3 contains 11 residues. The germline V gene has CDR1 SNHLY and CDR2 FYNNEI. CDR3 nucleotides: TGTGCCAGCAGCGCCCCTCCGGGCTACACCTTC. It codes for CASSAPPGYTF.

The chain joins TRBV12-3 or TRBV12-4 to TRBJ2-1, with 13 bases fitting TRBD2. Trimming cost V 6 bases and J 7 bases; bases outside gene matches: 15. The length of the CDR3 is 18 residues. CDR3 coding DNA: TGTGCCAGCAGCTTGGGGGTCCGGACTAGCGGGAGACGGAATGAGCAGTTCTTC. Amino acids: CASSLGVRTSGRRNEQFF.

This chain connects TRBV5-5 to TRBJ1-1; D might be TRBD1 (6 bases). CDR1 is SGHKS, CDR2 YYEKEE, per germline (reference sequence). V was cut by 0 bases and J by 4 bases, with 13 bases left in between. This CDR3 has 15 residues. The DNA of the CDR3 is TGTGCCAGCAGCTTGGATGGGGGAGGGGGCACTGAAGCTTTCTTT. This encodes CASSLDGGGGTEAFF.

The rearrangement joins TRBV7-3 to TRBJ2-1, with 7 bases that match TRBD2. V lost 9 bases to trimming and J lost 4 bases; unmatched junction nucleotides: 9. There are 14 residues in the CDR3. Germline V CDR1 and CDR2: SGHTA, FQGTGA. The CDR3 region is CASSRGEVYNEQFF. The CDR3 DNA sequence: TGTGCCAGTTCCCGGGGGGAGGTTTACAATGAGCAGTTCTTC.

This clonotype has a count of ten or more. The CDR3 DNA follows: TGTGCCAGCAGCCTCACGGGGGCAAGCTCCTACGAGCAGTACTTC. Residues: CASSLTGASSYEQYF. V is TRBV12-3 or TRBV12-4 and J is TRBJ2-7, with D perhaps matching TRBD1 or TRBD2 (6 bases each). The CDR3 is made up of 15 amino acids. The germline V and J ends were trimmed by 6 bases and 0 bases, with 15 bases remaining between them.

This clonotype appeared a few times. This chain joins TRBV12-3 or TRBV12-4 and TRBJ1-2; tentatively, D is TRBD1 (5 bases). The CDR3 is 14 amino acids. The V gene lost 5 bases and the J gene lost 2 bases, with 12 bases spanning the gap. For the CDR3, the DNA is TGTGCCAGCAGTCCCCACTGGGGGAACTATGGCTACACCTTC. Encoded protein: CASSPHWGNYGYTF.

This clonotype was found a few times. The J gene is TRBJ2-3, the V gene TRBV7-2, with D possibly TRBD2 on 7 matching bases. From germline, CDR1 is SGHTA and CDR2 FQGNSA. Deletions cut 2 bases from V and 2 bases from J, with 11 bases between. The CDR3 totals 15 residues. The CDR3 is CASSLRAGATDTQYF. CDR3 DNA sequence: TGTGCCAGCAGCTTACGTGCGGGGGCCACAGATACGCAGTATTTT.

There are many counts of this clonotype. The CDR3 loop is CASSSHNYGYTF. The CDR3 DNA follows: TGTGCCAGCAGCTCCCACAACTATGGCTACACCTTC. The chain recombines TRBV7-9 with TRBJ1-2, with no clear D. Deletions cut 4 bases from V and 2 bases from J, with 5 bases between. The V gene's germline CDR1 is SEHNR and CDR2 FQNEAQ (reference sequence). The CDR3 extends over 12 amino acids.

The J gene is TRBJ2-7, the V gene TRBV12-3 or TRBV12-4; no reliable D call. The CDR3 covers 15 residues. V was shortened by 3 bases and J by 1 base, with 13 bases between the two germline ends. The CDR3 loop reads CASSFPYGPSYEQYF. CDR3 nucleotide sequence: TGTGCCAGCAGTTTCCCCTACGGACCGTCCTACGAGCAGTACTTC.

The chain joins TRBV6-1 to TRBJ2-2; maybe TRBD2 (6 bases). CDR3 size: 16 residues. V was shortened by 8 bases and J by 0 bases, with 16 bases between the two germline ends. Germline assignment: CDR1 MNHNS and CDR2 SASEGT. The CDR3 is CASDGTRDSNTGELFF. Written as DNA, the CDR3 is TGTGCCAGCGATGGGACGCGGGATTCGAACACCGGGGAGCTGTTTTTT.

The V and J genes are TRBV20-1 and TRBJ2-2; D remains ambiguous. V was shortened by 2 bases and J by 0 bases, with 16 bases between the two germline ends. Per germline, CDR1 DFQATT and CDR2 SNEGSKA (reference sequence). This CDR3 is built from 17 residues. The CDR3 loop reads CSARYNLHNSNTGELFF. The CDR3 DNA reads TGCAGTGCTAGATACAACTTACATAATTCGAACACCGGGGAGCTGTTTTTT.

In its sample, this clonotype was seen a few times. The chain employs TRBV5-5 and TRBJ2-3; 8 bases agree with TRBD2. The CDR3 has 16 residues. Germline V gene data show CDR1 as SGHKS and CDR2 as YYEKEE (reference sequence). V lost 0 bases to trimming and J lost 5 bases; unmatched junction nucleotides: 8. The DNA of the CDR3 is TGTGCCAGCAGCTTGGTCTCGGGGGGGCCAATAGATACGCAGTATTTT. Translation: CASSLVSGGPIDTQYF.

This clonotype was observed a few times. The chain's CDR3 is CASSGVSYNEQFF. The DNA for the CDR3 is TGCGCCAGCAGCGGGGTCTCCTACAATGAGCAGTTCTTC. This sequence joins TRBV5-1 and TRBJ2-1, with unresolved D. Germline lookup yields CDR1 SGHRS and CDR2 YFSETQ. V was cut by 4 bases and J by 0 bases, with 5 bases left in between. The CDR3 extends over 13 amino acids.

This clonotype was picked up one time. V usage is TRBV3-1 and J usage is TRBJ1-1; a weak D match, TRBD1 (5 bases). Germline CDR1 and CDR2: LGHDT and YNNKEL (reference sequence). Trimming left V 4 bases short and J 3 bases short, with 18 bases between. The CDR3 contains 16 residues. CDR3 in amino acids: CASSPRTPGAHTEAFF. CDR3 bases: TGTGCCAGCAGCCCGCGGACACCTGGGGCGCACACTGAAGCTTTCTTT. Filled out from reference TRBV3-1 and TRBJ1-1, the complete variable domain reads DTAVSQTPKYLVTQMGNDKSIKCEQNLGHDTMYWYKQDSKKFLKIMFSYNNKELIINETVPNRFSPKSPDKAHLNLHINSLELGDSAVYFCASSPRTPGAHTEAFFGQGTRLTVV.

The rearrangement uses TRBV5-1 and TRBJ2-5, with a weak D call TRBD1 (5 bases). Germline V lookup: CDR1 SGHRS, CDR2 YFSETQ. The CDR3 is 14 amino acids. V was clipped by 1 base and J by 5 bases, with 12 bases between them. The CDR3 region is CASSLYPGKETQYF. The CDR3 nucleotides are TGCGCCAGCAGCTTGTATCCAGGGAAGGAGACCCAGTACTTC.